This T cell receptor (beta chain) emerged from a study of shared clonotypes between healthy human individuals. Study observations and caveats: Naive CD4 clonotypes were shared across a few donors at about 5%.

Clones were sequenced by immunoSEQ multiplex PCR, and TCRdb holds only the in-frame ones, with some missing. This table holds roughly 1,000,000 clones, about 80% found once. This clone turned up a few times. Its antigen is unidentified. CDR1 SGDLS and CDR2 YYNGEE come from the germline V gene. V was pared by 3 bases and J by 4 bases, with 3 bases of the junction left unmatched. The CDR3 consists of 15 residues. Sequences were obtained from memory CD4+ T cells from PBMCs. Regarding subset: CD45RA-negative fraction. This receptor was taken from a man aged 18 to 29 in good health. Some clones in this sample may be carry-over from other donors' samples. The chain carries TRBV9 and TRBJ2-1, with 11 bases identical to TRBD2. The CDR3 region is CASSGSGRGYNEQFF. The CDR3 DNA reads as TGTGCCAGCAGCGGTAGCGGGAGGGGATACAATGAGCAGTTCTTC.